Detailed here is one T cell receptor (beta chain). V was clipped by 1 base and J by 0 bases; unmatched bases: 6. Germline values: CDR1 SGHTA, CDR2 FQGNSA. The CDR3 runs 17 residues. Genomic DNA of each subset was evenly split across several immunoSEQ plates. TCRdb keeps only in-frame clones here, not all; method: immunoSEQ multiplex PCR. This table has around 1 million clones, roughly 72% appearing once. The sample comes from a study of shared clonotypes between healthy human individuals. The chain uses TRBV7-2 and TRBJ2-1, with 7 positions matching TRBD2. Sequences were obtained from memory CD4+ T cells sorted from blood. Subset here: CD45RA-negative fraction. This sequence was found in a young man in good health. The CDR3 here is CASSLEVGGSSYNEQFF. The CDR3 region has the DNA TGTGCCAGCAGCTTAGAGGTGGGAGGGAGCTCCTACAATGAGCAGTTCTTC. The full variable domain, in which reference TRBV7-2 and TRBJ2-1 provide the parts outside the CDR3, is GAGVSQSPSNKVTEKGKDVELRCDPISGHTALYWYRQSLGQGLEFLIYFQGNSAPDKSGLPSDRFSAERTGGSVSTLTIQRTQQEDSAVYLCASSLEVGGSSYNEQFFGPGTRLTVL.